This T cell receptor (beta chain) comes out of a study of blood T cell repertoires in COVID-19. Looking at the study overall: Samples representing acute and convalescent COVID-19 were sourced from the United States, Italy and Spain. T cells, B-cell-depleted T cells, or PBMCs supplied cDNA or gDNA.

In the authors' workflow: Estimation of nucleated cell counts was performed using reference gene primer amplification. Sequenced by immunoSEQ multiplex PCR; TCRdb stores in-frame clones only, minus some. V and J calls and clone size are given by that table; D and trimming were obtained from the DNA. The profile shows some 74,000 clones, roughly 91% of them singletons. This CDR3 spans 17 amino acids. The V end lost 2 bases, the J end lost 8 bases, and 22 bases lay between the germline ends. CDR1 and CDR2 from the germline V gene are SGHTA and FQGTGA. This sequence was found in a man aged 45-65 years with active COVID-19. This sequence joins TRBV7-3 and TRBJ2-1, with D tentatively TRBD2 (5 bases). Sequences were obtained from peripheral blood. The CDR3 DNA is TGTGCCAGCAGCTTAGACCCACCGGGATCCCCTGCCTATGAGCAGTTCTTC. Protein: CASSLDPPGSPAYEQFF.